One and the same sample provided the 10 T cell receptor beta chains below, sequenced in a study of PD-L1 blockade in urothelial cancer (TCRdb year 2017). What this sample's time point label stands for: pretreatment peripheral blood. Library preparation used the immunoSEQ multiplex PCR assay. TCRdb stores this immuneACCESS table with in-frame sequences only. Part of the clones is absent; in the studies checked, under half of the shortfall reflects unresolved V genes, and no reason is known for the rest. Counted in this sample were tens of thousands of clones; approximately 84% of them appeared once. The top ten clonotypes cover less than 1.5% of the sample. The specimen was PBMCs, collected around atezolizumab (anti-PD-L1) treatment. The receptors were gathered from a man in his fifties or sixties with urothelial cancer.

This rearrangement joins TRBV12-5 to TRBJ2-2; weak D call: TRBD1 (6 bases). The ends were cut back, 6 bases at V and 3 bases at J, with 11 bases in the middle. Germline V gene lookup returns CDR1 LGHNT and CDR2 FRNRAP. CDR3 size: 14 residues. CDR3 bases: TGTGCTAGTGGGTCAGGGGAATACACCGGGGAGCTGTTTTTT. Its protein is CASGSGEYTGELFF.

The V and J genes are TRBV7-3 and TRBJ2-5, with D perhaps TRBD1 (5 bases). The V end was cut by 0 bases, the J end by 4 bases, with 12 bases between. This CDR3 has 15 residues. Germline CDR1 and CDR2: SGHTA and FQGTGA. CDR3 in amino acids: CASSLTVGPAETQYF. The CDR3 DNA follows: TGTGCCAGCAGCTTAACGGTGGGGCCGGCAGAGACCCAGTACTTC.

The V call is TRBV15, the J call TRBJ2-3, with D possibly being TRBD1 (5 bases). The V end was cut by 1 base, the J end by 2 bases, with 16 bases between. CDR1 is LNHNV, CDR2 YYDKDF, per germline (reference sequence). The CDR3 extends over 17 amino acids. CDR3 nucleotides: TGTGCCACCAGCAGAGTAGGTCAGGGTATAGTCACAGATACGCAGTATTTT. Residues: CATSRVGQGIVTDTQYF.

V and J are TRBV5-1 and TRBJ1-6; 8 nucleotides align to TRBD1. The germline gives CDR1 SGHRS, CDR2 YFSETQ. The CDR3 is 14 residues long. With V trimmed by 7 bases and J by 9 bases, 9 bases remained unmatched. This CDR3 is CASSSGTGFSPLHF. In nucleotides, the CDR3 is TGCGCCAGCTCTTCCGGGACAGGATTTTCACCCCTCCACTTT.

The chain joins TRBV5-1 to TRBJ2-2; D unclear. The CDR3 is 12 amino acids. V lost 2 bases to trimming and J lost 4 bases, with 3 bases between them. The germline V gene has CDR1 SGHRS and CDR2 YFSETQ. CDR3 sequence (DNA): TGCGCCAGCAGCTTCCTCACCGGGGAGCTGTTTTTT. It codes for CASSFLTGELFF.

The chain carries TRBV21-1 and TRBJ1-5. TRBV21-1 is deemed a pseudogene. There are 14 residues in the CDR3. The chain's CDR3 is CARGGVGVNQPQHF. The CDR3 region has the DNA TGTGCCAGGGGGGGGGTTGGAGTCAATCAGCCCCAGCATTTT.

This clone has just one count. The J gene is TRBJ1-6, the V gene TRBV6-5; 8 nucleotides match TRBD1. In germline, CDR1 is MNHEY, CDR2 SVGAGI. V gave up 4 bases and J gave up 9 bases; unmatched junction bases: 8. The length of the CDR3 is 15 residues. In nucleotides, the CDR3 is TGTGCCAGCAGTTTGTCCGGGACAGGTGGTTCACCCCTCCACTTT. It encodes CASSLSGTGGSPLHF.

The V call is TRBV27, the J call TRBJ2-4, with D maybe TRBD1 (6 bases). This CDR3 contains 15 residues. Germline CDR1 is MNHEY and CDR2 is SMNVEV (reference sequence). V lost 6 bases, J lost 7 bases, and 19 bases lay in between. CDR3 sequence: CASSLFGQGRNIQYF. DNA for the CDR3: TGTGCCAGCAGCCTCTTTGGGCAGGGGCGGAACATTCAGTACTTC.

The chain recombines TRBV11-2 with TRBJ2-4, with D unclear. With 5 bases removed from V and 10 bases from J, the gap between germline ends came to 15 bases. The CDR3 totals 13 residues. Germline assignment: CDR1 SGHAT and CDR2 FQNNGV. The CDR3 loop reads CASSPTGNRIQYF. In nucleotides, the CDR3 is TGTGCCAGCAGCCCCACGGGTAACCGGATTCAGTACTTC.

The J gene is TRBJ2-5, the V gene TRBV19; D unresolved. This CDR3 has 11 residues. Trimming pared 4 bases from V and 5 bases from J, leaving 5 bases between. CDR1 and CDR2 (germline): LNHDA, SQIVND (reference sequence). The CDR3: CASSTSETQYF. CDR3 DNA: TGTGCCAGTAGTACCTCGGAGACCCAGTACTTC.